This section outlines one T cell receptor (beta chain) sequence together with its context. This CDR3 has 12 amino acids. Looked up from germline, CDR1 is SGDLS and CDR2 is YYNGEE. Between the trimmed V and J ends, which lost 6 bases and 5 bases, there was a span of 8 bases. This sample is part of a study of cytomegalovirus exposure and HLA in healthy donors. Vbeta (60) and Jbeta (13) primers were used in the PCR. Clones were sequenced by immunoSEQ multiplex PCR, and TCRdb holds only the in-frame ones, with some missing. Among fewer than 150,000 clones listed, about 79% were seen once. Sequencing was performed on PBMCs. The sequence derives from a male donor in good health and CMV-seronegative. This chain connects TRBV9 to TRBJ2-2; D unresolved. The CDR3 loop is CASTLGTGELFF. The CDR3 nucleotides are TGTGCCAGCACCCTCGGGACCGGGGAGCTGTTTTTT.